Below are 27 T cell receptor beta chains sequenced from a single sample in a study of blood T cell repertoires in COVID-19. This table comes from immunoSEQ multiplex PCR, and its TCRdb copy is limited to in-frame clones, with some not included. The table has some 150,000 clones, more than 80% seen once. Sequencing was carried out using peripheral blood. The source of these receptors is a human donor in a cohort sampled during active COVID-19.

The rearrangement joins TRBV7-9 to TRBJ2-7; D might be TRBD2 (6 bases). Germline V CDR1 and CDR2: SEHNR, FQNEAQ (reference sequence). Trimming removed 5 bases at V and 5 bases at J, with 22 bases between. The CDR3 is 16 amino acids. CDR3 bases: TGTGCCAGCAGCCCCGCTGCGGGGACCCCTTTCCACGAGCAGTACGTC. Translating it yields CASSPAAGTPFHEQYV.

The chain couples TRBV15 to TRBJ1-1, with D uncertain. The CDR3 length is 13 residues. Germline V CDR1 and CDR2: LNHNV, YYDKDF (reference sequence). The V and J ends lost 0 bases and 8 bases respectively, with 10 bases between them. The CDR3 bases are TGTGCCACCAGCAGAGATCTTTTCCGGGAAGCTTTCTTT. Its protein is CATSRDLFREAFF.

The V call is TRBV20-1, the J call TRBJ1-1; no definite D call. Germline lookup yields CDR1 DFQATT and CDR2 SNEGSKA (reference sequence). V was shortened by 6 bases and J by 6 bases, with 11 bases between the two germline ends. The CDR3 extends over 11 amino acids. CDR3 nucleotide sequence: TGCAGTGCCGTGAGCCAACCTGAAGCTTTCTTT. Protein sequence: CSAVSQPEAFF.

The CDR3 spells CASISRDRGSGNTIYF. The CDR3 DNA reads TGTGCCAGCATTTCCAGGGACAGGGGCTCTGGAAACACCATATATTTT. The V call is TRBV19, the J call TRBJ1-3; TRBD1 matches at 10 bases. J was trimmed by 0 bases and V by 9 bases; bases with no gene match: 8. There are 16 residues in the CDR3. CDR1 and CDR2 (germline): LNHDA, SQIVND (reference sequence). Together with reference TRBV19 and TRBJ1-3, the CDR3 gives the full variable domain: DGGITQSPKYLFRKEGQNVTLSCEQNLNHDAMYWYRQDPGQGLRLIYYSQIVNDFQKGDIAEGYSVSREKKESFPLTVTSAQKNPTAFYLCASISRDRGSGNTIYFGEGSWLTVV.

CDR3 DNA: TGTGCCAGCAGCCAGACCGGGGTTAAAGAGACCCAGTACTTC. This codes for CASSQTGVKETQYF. The chain uses TRBV5-6 and TRBJ2-5; tentative D call: TRBD2 (5 bases). The CDR3 is made up of 14 amino acids. Germline CDR1 is SGHDT and CDR2 is YYEEEE. V was clipped by 4 bases and J by 3 bases, with 13 bases between them.

The chain has TRBV29-1 and TRBJ2-3; no firm D call. The CDR3 loop spans 16 amino acids. Per germline, CDR1 SQVTM and CDR2 ANQGSEA. V dropped 1 base and J dropped 4 bases, with 18 bases sitting between them. CDR3 DNA sequence: TGCAGCGTTGAAGGGCCCCGGGTTTTCAATTCAGATACGCAGTATTTT. The encoded protein is CSVEGPRVFNSDTQYF.

This clone was observed a few times. This sequence joins TRBV7-6 and TRBJ2-5, with 8 positions matching TRBD1. The CDR3 runs to 15 residues. Germline trimming cut 5 bases from V and 5 bases from J; bases unmatched to any gene: 10. The germline gives CDR1 SGHVS, CDR2 FNYEAQ. CDR3 protein: CASSVGQVGFETQYF. The CDR3, as DNA: TGTGCCAGCAGCGTGGGACAGGTGGGCTTTGAGACCCAGTACTTC.

V usage is TRBV3-1 (or the pseudogene TRBV3-2) and J usage is TRBJ2-2; 7 nucleotides agree with TRBD1. This CDR3 region has 16 residues. The ends lost 3 bases at V and 5 bases at J; junction bases unmatched: 9. Germline CDR1 reads LGHDT; CDR2 reads YNNKEL (reference sequence). CDR3 nucleotide sequence: TGTGCCAGCAGCCACCACAAGGGACAGACAACCGGGGAGCTGTTTTTT. It specifies CASSHHKGQTTGELFF.

The chain joins TRBV6-5 to TRBJ1-1; D remains unclear. Per germline, CDR1 MNHEY and CDR2 SVGAGI. V was clipped by 2 bases and J by 1 base, with 5 bases between them. This CDR3 region has 13 residues. The CDR3 sequence is CASSYPGNTEAFF. In DNA form, the CDR3 reads TGTGCCAGCAGTTACCCCGGGAACACTGAAGCTTTCTTT.

The J gene is TRBJ2-3, the V gene TRBV12-5, with 8 positions matching TRBD2. V trimming: 1 base; J trimming: 2 bases; junction bases outside the gene matches: 5. There are 16 residues in the CDR3. The germline V gene encodes CDR1 LGHNT and CDR2 FRNRAP. CDR3 bases: TGTGCTAGTGGTTTGGCGCCCGGGAGGGACACAGATACGCAGTATTTT. Its translation is CASGLAPGRDTDTQYF.

V gene TRBV4-1 combines with J gene TRBJ1-6; D call uncertain. The CDR3 has 16 residues. Trimming removed 0 bases from V and 9 bases from J, with 15 bases in between. The germline V gene encodes CDR1 MGHRA and CDR2 YSYEKL. The CDR3 DNA is TGCGCCAGCAGCCAAGATGAGTCCTTGAACGGTTCACCCCTCCACTTT. It specifies CASSQDESLNGSPLHF.

The chain has TRBV11-2 and TRBJ2-7; D may be TRBD1 (6 bases). The germline V and J ends were trimmed by 5 bases and 2 bases, with 13 bases remaining between them. Germline V gene data show CDR1 as SGHAT and CDR2 as FQNNGV. This CDR3 comprises 14 residues. CDR3 loop: CASSLGHEPYEQYV. CDR3 sequence (DNA): TGTGCCAGCAGCCTGGGACATGAACCCTACGAGCAGTACGTC.

This chain connects TRBV3-1 (or the pseudogene TRBV3-2) to TRBJ1-3; D remains ambiguous. The germline V and J ends were trimmed by 1 base and 0 bases, with 4 bases remaining between them. CDR1 is LGHDT, CDR2 YNNKEL, per germline (reference sequence). The length of the CDR3 is 14 residues. DNA for the CDR3: TGTGCCAGCAGCCAAGGGGCCTCTGGAAACACCATATATTTT. Its protein product is CASSQGASGNTIYF.

The gene calls are TRBV9 and TRBJ2-1; 9 bases are shared with TRBD2. V dropped 4 bases and J dropped 0; count of bases not matched to a gene: 5. Germline CDR1 SGDLS, CDR2 YYNGEE. The CDR3 runs to 16 residues. CDR3 coding DNA: TGTGCCAGCAGCCCCACAGCGGGGGGCTCCTACAATGAGCAGTTCTTC. Protein product: CASSPTAGGSYNEQFF.

This sequence joins TRBV7-3 and TRBJ2-2; 13 bases fit TRBD2. CDR3 length: 16 amino acids. With V trimmed by 3 bases and J by 5 bases, 3 bases remained unmatched. Germline loops: CDR1 SGHTA, CDR2 FQGTGA. In DNA form, the CDR3 reads TGTGCCAGCAGCTTCGGACTAGCGGGGGTTACCGGGGAGCTGTTTTTT. It codes for CASSFGLAGVTGELFF.

The rearrangement uses TRBV19 and TRBJ1-6; 7 nucleotides match TRBD1. The V and J ends lost 3 bases and 5 bases, in that order; junction bases with no gene match: 7. The germline V gene encodes CDR1 LNHDA and CDR2 SQIVND (reference sequence). This CDR3 contains 16 residues. The CDR3 bases are TGTGCCAGTAGTATTGGTCCACAGGGGAATAATTCACCCCTCCACTTT. Protein product: CASSIGPQGNNSPLHF.

The chain employs TRBV5-5 and TRBJ1-4; weak D call: TRBD1 (6 bases). Deletions cut 7 bases from V and 6 bases from J, with 10 bases between. CDR1 is SGHKS, CDR2 YYEKEE, per germline (reference sequence). The CDR3 totals 12 residues. The CDR3 nucleotides read TGTGCCAGCCAGGGGAGGGATGAAAAACTGTTTTTT. Translating gives CASQGRDEKLFF.

The chain recombines TRBV7-3 with TRBJ2-3, with a possible D match to TRBD1 (5 bases). V was clipped by 3 bases and J by 6 bases, with 13 bases between them. Per the germline V gene, CDR1 is SGHTA and CDR2 is FQGTGA. The CDR3 sequence is 14 residues long. The CDR3 region has the DNA TGTGCCAGCAGCTTGGGGCTAGTACCCGATACGCAGTATTTT. Its translation: CASSLGLVPDTQYF.

CDR3 amino acids: CASSLSYGPPLHF. The CDR3, as DNA: TGTGCCAGCAGTTTATCCTATGGGCCACCCCTCCACTTT. The V call is TRBV27, the J call TRBJ1-6; D unresolved. Trimming removed 0 bases from V and 11 bases from J, with 8 bases in between. This CDR3 is built from 13 residues. The germline CDR1 and CDR2 sequences are MNHEY and SMNVEV (reference sequence).

The chain has TRBV3-1 (or the pseudogene TRBV3-2) and TRBJ2-5; 10 bases fit TRBD2. Germline CDR1 LGHDT, CDR2 YNNKEL (reference sequence). The ends lost 3 bases at V and 1 base at J; junction bases unmatched: 11. The CDR3 has 18 amino acids. The CDR3 loop reads CASSHQLAGGRLQETQYF. In DNA, the CDR3 is TGTGCCAGCAGCCATCAATTAGCGGGGGGCCGCCTCCAAGAGACCCAGTACTTC.

The chain joins TRBV7-2 to TRBJ1-1, with no clear D. Trimming removed 5 bases from V and 0 bases from J, with 13 bases in between. This CDR3 has 15 amino acids. The germline gives CDR1 SGHTA, CDR2 FQGNSA. The CDR3 region has the DNA TGTGCCAGCAGCACTTTCGGACTATTGAACACTGAAGCTTTCTTT. This sequence encodes CASSTFGLLNTEAFF.

The chain employs TRBV10-3 and TRBJ1-6, with D possibly TRBD1 on 5 matching bases. The CDR3 is 12 residues long. V was trimmed by 4 bases and J by 8 bases, leaving 6 bases between them. Germline V gene sequence: CDR1 ENHRY, CDR2 SYGVKD. The CDR3, as DNA: TGTGCCATCAGTGGGGGGGATTCACCCCTCCACTTT. It yields the protein CAISGGDSPLHF.

The chain is built from TRBV3-1 (or the pseudogene TRBV3-2) and TRBJ2-4; 7 nucleotides align to TRBD2. With V trimmed by 2 bases and J by 1 base, 5 bases remained unmatched. Germline CDR1 LGHDT, CDR2 YNNKEL (reference sequence). CDR3 length: 16 amino acids. In DNA, the CDR3 is TGTGCCAGCAGCCAAAGCCTAGCGGTCGCCAAAAACATTCAGTACTTC. Amino acids: CASSQSLAVAKNIQYF.

This sequence joins TRBV9 and TRBJ1-1; unclear D gene. Germline CDR1 reads SGDLS; CDR2 reads YYNGEE. The V end lost 4 bases, the J end lost 10 bases, and 8 bases lay between the germline ends. The CDR3 covers 10 residues. The CDR3 nucleotides are TGTGCCAGCAGCCCGTCCGGAGCTTTCTTT. It codes for CASSPSGAFF.

The chain uses TRBV27 and TRBJ2-1, with a tentative D call TRBD2 (7 bases). V was pared by 3 bases and J by 10 bases, with 13 bases between. CDR3 length: 13 residues. The germline V gene has CDR1 MNHEY and CDR2 SMNVEV (reference sequence). CDR3 nucleotide sequence: TGTGCCAGCAGTTTTAGGGGGGGCAGGGAGCAGTTCTTC. Amino acids: CASSFRGGREQFF.

V gene TRBV19 combines with J gene TRBJ1-1, with D possibly matching TRBD1 (6 bases). Germline V gene sequence: CDR1 LNHDA, CDR2 SQIVND (reference sequence). V shed 3 bases and J shed 0 bases, with 8 bases lying between them. This CDR3 has 14 residues. CDR3 sequence (DNA): TGTGCCAGTAGTATCGGACAGCTGAACACTGAAGCTTTCTTT. It is translated as CASSIGQLNTEAFF.

This clone has a handful of counts. V and J are TRBV10-3 and TRBJ2-3, with TRBD1 as a possible D gene (7 bases). Trimming stripped 11 bases from V and 5 bases from J, with 14 bases between. CDR1 is ENHRY and CDR2 is SYGVKD in the germline V gene. This CDR3 spans 12 amino acids. In DNA, the CDR3 is TGTGCCGGCTCAGGGGGGCTAGATACGCAGTATTTT. It yields the protein CAGSGGLDTQYF.